These 32 T cell receptor beta chains originate from one sample sequenced in a study of control samples from healthy donors and cancer patients. Assay: immunoSEQ multiplex PCR; the TCRdb copy retains only in-frame clones and omits some. Here the sample spans under 200,000 clones, about 93% being singletons. Sequenced material: blood. The receptors shown here come from a woman younger than 45 in good health.

The chain is built from TRBV5-1 and TRBJ1-1; 9 positions agree with TRBD1. Unmatched junction bases numbered 5, after V lost 5 bases and J lost 0 bases. CDR3 length: 15 amino acids. The germline V gene encodes CDR1 SGHRS and CDR2 YFSETQ. CDR3 sequence: CASRQGANMNTEAFF. As DNA, the CDR3 is TGCGCCAGCAGACAGGGGGCTAACATGAACACTGAAGCTTTCTTT.

The V call is TRBV15, the J call TRBJ1-5; no clear D gene. CDR1 is LNHNV, CDR2 YYDKDF, per germline (reference sequence). V was pared by 0 bases and J by 0 bases, with 9 bases between. The CDR3 contains 16 residues. The CDR3 sequence is CATSRDQSYSNQPQHF. CDR3 bases: TGTGCCACCAGCAGAGATCAGAGTTATAGCAATCAGCCCCAGCATTTT.

The gene calls are TRBV25-1 and TRBJ2-2, with 10 bases that match TRBD2. V lost 2 bases to trimming and J lost 3 bases; unmatched junction nucleotides: 3. Per the germline V gene, CDR1 is MGHDK and CDR2 is SYGVNS. The CDR3 consists of 16 residues. In DNA form, the CDR3 reads TGTGCCAGCAGTGAAGTAGCGGGAGGTCACACCGGGGAGCTGTTTTTT. It specifies CASSEVAGGHTGELFF.

This rearrangement joins TRBV28 to TRBJ1-1, with D hard to call. Germline values: CDR1 MDHEN, CDR2 SYDVKM. V lost 5 bases and J lost 2, with 12 bases in between. This CDR3 region has 14 residues. CDR3 in amino acids: CASSHSIRNTEAFF. Here the CDR3 DNA reads TGTGCCAGCAGTCACTCCATCAGAAACACTGAAGCTTTCTTT.

This clone was recorded only once. The J gene is TRBJ2-4, the V gene TRBV29-1; the D call may be TRBD1 or TRBD2 (5 bases each). V shed 5 bases and J shed 6 bases, with 11 bases lying between them. This CDR3 region has 12 residues. Germline V CDR1 and CDR2: SQVTM, ANQGSEA. The CDR3: CSVRRGRNIQYF. In DNA, the CDR3 is TGCAGCGTTCGCCGGGGCCGAAACATTCAGTACTTC.

The chain employs TRBV20-1 and TRBJ2-5; D gene uncertain. V gave up 6 bases and J gave up 5 bases, with 10 bases separating them. This CDR3 is 11 amino acids long. In germline, CDR1 is DFQATT, CDR2 SNEGSKA (reference sequence). CDR3 DNA: TGCAGTGCCCTGCGTTATGAGACCCAGTACTTC. Translating it yields CSALRYETQYF.

The chain combines TRBV28 with TRBJ1-1; D remains ambiguous. CDR3 size: 13 residues. V gave up 7 bases and J gave up 2 bases, with 11 bases separating them. Germline V gives CDR1 MDHEN, CDR2 SYDVKM. CDR3 coding DNA: TGTGCCAGCACCATGGGGTTAAACACTGAAGCTTTCTTT. Its translation: CASTMGLNTEAFF.

This clone was observed once. The chain carries TRBV3-1 (or the pseudogene TRBV3-2) and TRBJ2-1, with 8 bases matching TRBD2. CDR1 is LGHDT and CDR2 is YNNKEL in the germline V gene (reference sequence). The V and J ends lost 0 bases and 0 bases, in that order; junction bases with no gene match: 19. This CDR3 is built from 22 residues. The DNA of the CDR3 is TGTGCCAGCAGCCAAGATTGGCAGGGGTGGAGTAGCGGGAAGAGCTCCTACAATGAGCAGTTCTTC. Protein sequence: CASSQDWQGWSSGKSSYNEQFF.

The J gene is TRBJ1-2, the V gene TRBV20-1; D gene unclear. V lost 0 bases to trimming and J lost 11 bases, with 10 bases between them. The CDR3 is made up of 11 amino acids. Germline loops: CDR1 DFQATT, CDR2 SNEGSKA (reference sequence). The CDR3 sequence is CSARDFGSYTF. The CDR3 DNA sequence: TGCAGTGCTAGAGATTTTGGGTCGTACACCTTC.

The J gene is TRBJ2-3, the V gene TRBV10-2; D is possibly TRBD1 (6 bases). Germline V gene data show CDR1 as WSHSY and CDR2 as SAAADI. Trimming shortened V by 3 bases and J by 4 bases, and 11 bases separated the two germline ends. The CDR3 runs to 14 residues. Written as DNA, the CDR3 is TGCGCCAGCAGTGAAATGCAGGGGTCAGATACGCAGTATTTT. This gives the protein CASSEMQGSDTQYF.

With regard to this clone: In the same sample, other DNA sequences code for this CDR3. The genes are TRBV15 and TRBJ2-7; 8 bases match TRBD2. CDR3 length: 14 amino acids. Germline V lookup: CDR1 LNHNV, CDR2 YYDKDF (reference sequence). The ends lost 9 bases at V and 0 bases at J; junction bases unmatched: 7. Written as DNA, the CDR3 is TGTGCCACTAGCGGGGTGGTTTCCTCCTACGAGCAGTACTTC. Encoded protein: CATSGVVSSYEQYF.

This chain links TRBV5-4 with TRBJ2-1; D remains ambiguous. Trimming took off 0 bases at V and 6 bases at J, with 1 base between the two ends. Germline V gene sequence: CDR1 SGHNT, CDR2 YYREEE (reference sequence). The CDR3 loop spans 11 amino acids. CDR3 DNA: TGTGCCAGCAGCTTGGCCAATGAGCAGTTCTTC. Translated: CASSLANEQFF.

The chain links TRBV4-1 to TRBJ2-2; 7 bases are shared with TRBD2. Trimming took 1 base from V and 0 from J; bases not matched to a gene: 2. In germline, CDR1 is MGHRA, CDR2 YSYEKL. The length of the CDR3 is 16 residues. The CDR3 reads CASSQVGGANTGELFF. In DNA form, the CDR3 reads TGCGCCAGCAGCCAAGTGGGGGGGGCGAACACCGGGGAGCTGTTTTTT.

The chain has TRBV15 and TRBJ2-1; the D gene is possibly TRBD1 (5 bases). The CDR3 has 15 residues. CDR1 and CDR2 from the germline V gene are LNHNV and YYDKDF (reference sequence). V lost 2 bases to trimming and J lost 0 bases, with 8 bases between them. For the CDR3, the DNA is TGTGCCACCAGCAGACAGGGAAGCTCCTACAATGAGCAGTTCTTC. Its protein is CATSRQGSSYNEQFF.

The chain links TRBV28 to TRBJ1-2, with TRBD1 as a possible D gene (5 bases). V was cut by 5 bases and J by 2 bases, with 21 bases left in between. CDR3 length: 17 amino acids. Germline CDR1 MDHEN, CDR2 SYDVKM. The CDR3 DNA is TGTGCCAGCAGTCCCCTACATTTCCGGGACGGAAACTATGGCTACACCTTC. It specifies CASSPLHFRDGNYGYTF.

This clone came up once. The chain is built from TRBV7-2 and TRBJ2-7, with D perhaps matching TRBD2 (5 bases). The CDR3 has 14 residues. The V gene's germline CDR1 is SGHTA and CDR2 FQGNSA. V gave up 3 bases and J gave up 0 bases, with 9 bases separating them. The CDR3 here is CASSFLASSYEQYF. The CDR3 DNA reads TGTGCCAGCAGCTTCCTAGCTAGCTCCTACGAGCAGTACTTC.

This clone has only one observation. The rearrangement joins TRBV18 to TRBJ1-1, with unresolved D. CDR3 length equals 15 residues. The germline V gene has CDR1 KGHSH and CDR2 LQKENI. With 3 bases removed from V and 4 bases from J, the gap between germline ends came to 15 bases. CDR3 nucleotide sequence: TGTGCCAGCTCACCGAACGGGGTTTTGGGCACTGAAGCTTTCTTT. It specifies CASSPNGVLGTEAFF.

The rearrangement joins TRBV27 to TRBJ2-7, with D possibly TRBD2 on 6 matching bases. The germline CDR1 and CDR2 sequences are MNHEY and SMNVEV (reference sequence). V shed 2 bases and J shed 7 bases, with 15 bases lying between them. CDR3 length: 14 residues. CDR3 residues: CASSLQRRAREQYF. The CDR3 region has the DNA TGTGCCAGCAGTTTACAGCGGAGGGCTAGGGAGCAGTACTTC.

The J gene is TRBJ2-2, the V gene TRBV4-1; D possibly uses TRBD1 or TRBD2 (5 bases each). V shed 4 bases and J shed 0 bases, with 12 bases lying between them. Germline-derived CDR1 and CDR2 are MGHRA and YSYEKL. CDR3 length: 16 residues. In nucleotides, the CDR3 is TGCGCCAGCAGCCGAAGTGGGGGTCCGAACACCGGGGAGCTGTTTTTT. Amino acids: CASSRSGGPNTGELFF.

About this clone itself: Other DNA sequences in the sample encode the same CDR3. CDR3 coding DNA: TGTGCCAGTAGTGCACAGGGGAACAATCAGCCCCAGCATTTT. This translates into CASSAQGNNQPQHF. The chain recombines TRBV19 with TRBJ1-5, with 7 bases that match TRBD1. Germline assignment: CDR1 LNHDA and CDR2 SQIVND (reference sequence). The CDR3 consists of 14 residues. Trimming cost V 5 bases and J 3 bases; bases outside gene matches: 4.

The chain joins TRBV28 to TRBJ1-3, with a tentative D call TRBD1 (5 bases). The CDR3 length is 15 residues. V dropped 4 bases and J dropped 4 bases, with 14 bases sitting between them. Germline loops: CDR1 MDHEN, CDR2 SYDVKM. The CDR3 nucleotides read TGTGCCAGCAGTTCCGTCGCGGGGCTCGGAAACACCATATATTTT. Translating gives CASSSVAGLGNTIYF.

The rearrangement uses TRBV6-2 or TRBV6-3 and TRBJ1-1, with 7 bases that match TRBD1. V gave up 2 bases and J gave up 0 bases; unmatched junction bases: 6. The CDR3 is 16 residues long. Germline V lookup: CDR1 MNHEY, CDR2 SVGEGT. CDR3: CASSYGTALMNTEAFF. The CDR3 DNA follows: TGTGCCAGCAGTTACGGGACAGCCTTAATGAACACTGAAGCTTTCTTT.

The chain couples TRBV19 to TRBJ1-4; 7 bases align to TRBD1. CDR1 LNHDA and CDR2 SQIVND come from the germline V gene (reference sequence). The CDR3 has 16 residues. V lost 7 bases and J lost 3; bases outside the gene matches: 11. The CDR3 nucleotides read TGTGCCAGTAATACACCAACAGGGGTGCCTAATGAAAAACTGTTTTTT. Translation gives CASNTPTGVPNEKLFF.

The V gene is TRBV7-2, the J gene TRBJ2-3, with 13 positions matching TRBD2. Trimming cost V 2 bases and J 2 bases; bases outside gene matches: 7. CDR1 and CDR2 from the germline V gene are SGHTA and FQGNSA. The CDR3 has 18 amino acids. CDR3 region: CASSLKLAGGWDTDTQYF. The DNA for the CDR3 is TGTGCCAGCAGCTTAAAACTAGCGGGAGGGTGGGACACAGATACGCAGTATTTT.

The gene calls are TRBV28 and TRBJ2-7, with D maybe TRBD1 (5 bases). Germline lookup yields CDR1 MDHEN and CDR2 SYDVKM. This CDR3 comprises 17 residues. V was clipped by 5 bases and J by 2 bases, with 22 bases between them. The CDR3 is CASSPPPGPGFTYEQYF. In DNA form, the CDR3 reads TGTGCCAGCAGTCCACCACCTGGGCCAGGGTTTACCTACGAGCAGTACTTC. Supplemented by reference TRBV28 and TRBJ2-7, the full variable domain reads DVKVTQSSRYLVKRTGEKVFLECVQDMDHENMFWYRQDPGLGLRLIYFSYDVKMKEKGDIPEGYSVSREKKERFSLILESASTNQTSMYLCASSPPPGPGFTYEQYFGPGTRLTVT.

There are a few counts of this clone. The V gene is TRBV28, the J gene TRBJ2-1, with 12 positions matching TRBD2. V lost 2 bases and J lost 0; bases outside the gene matches: 8. CDR1 and CDR2 (germline): MDHEN, SYDVKM. The CDR3 sequence is 19 residues long. The DNA for the CDR3 is TGTGCCAGCAGTTTACCTGGACTAGCGGGGACTATCTCCTACAATGAGCAGTTCTTC. Its protein is CASSLPGLAGTISYNEQFF.

The CDR3 region has the DNA TGTGCCAGCAGCTTAGAGGGCGGGTTCCCCCCCTACGAGCAGTACTTC. Translation: CASSLEGGFPPYEQYF. The rearrangement links TRBV7-6 to TRBJ2-7; possible D gene TRBD2, 5 bases. The CDR3 contains 16 residues. Germline V gives CDR1 SGHVS, CDR2 FNYEAQ. The V and J ends lost 1 base and 2 bases respectively, with 15 bases between them. Complete variable domain (other parts from reference TRBV7-6 and TRBJ2-7): GAGVSQSPRYKVTKRGQDVALRCDPISGHVSLYWYRQALGQGPEFLTYFNYEAQQDKSGLPNDRFSAERPEGSISTLTIQRTEQRDSAMYRCASSLEGGFPPYEQYFGPGTRLTVT.

This clone was recorded once. CDR3 nucleotide sequence: TGTGCCAGTCAAGATCGAGCGGGCATGAACACAGATACGCAGTATTTT. This codes for CASQDRAGMNTDTQYF. The chain combines TRBV19 with TRBJ2-3; D might be TRBD2 (6 bases). Germline-derived CDR1 and CDR2 are LNHDA and SQIVND (reference sequence). V was clipped by 8 bases and J by 2 bases, with 20 bases between them. This CDR3 region has 16 residues.

The CDR3 protein is CAIGDRGKDTQYF. CDR3 nucleotide sequence: TGTGCCATCGGCGACAGGGGCAAAGATACGCAGTATTTT. V is TRBV10-3 and J is TRBJ2-3; 8 nucleotides align to TRBD1. The CDR3 runs to 13 residues. Germline CDR1 ENHRY, CDR2 SYGVKD. V trimming: 8 bases; J trimming: 5 bases; junction bases outside the gene matches: 6.

The rearrangement uses TRBV6-5 and TRBJ2-3; D remains unclear. Trimming pared 5 bases from V and 2 bases from J, leaving 14 bases between. This CDR3 spans 15 amino acids. The germline V gene has CDR1 MNHEY and CDR2 SVGAGI. CDR3 residues: CASSPFTNPTDTQYF. The CDR3 nucleotides read TGTGCCAGCAGTCCCTTTACTAACCCCACAGATACGCAGTATTTT.

The chain is built from TRBV27 and TRBJ2-7, with TRBD2 matching over 13 bases. Germline lookup yields CDR1 MNHEY and CDR2 SMNVEV (reference sequence). The V segment lost 8 bases and the J segment 7 bases; nucleotides outside the gene matches: 5. This CDR3 is built from 13 residues. CDR3 nucleotide sequence: TGTGCCAGCGGACTAGCGGGAGCCCCTGAGCAGTACTTC. Protein sequence: CASGLAGAPEQYF.

Only one count was recorded for this clone. The chain uses TRBV5-1 and TRBJ2-7, with 7 positions matching TRBD2. CDR3 length: 15 amino acids. J was trimmed by 5 bases and V by 5 bases; bases with no gene match: 13. CDR1 SGHRS and CDR2 YFSETQ come from the germline V gene. CDR3 sequence (DNA): TGCGCCAGCAGTATCGGCGGGAGAATGATCGACGAGCAGTACTTC. Translation gives CASSIGGRMIDEQYF.